The entry below gives a single T cell receptor (beta chain) sequence along with its context. Its specificity is unknown. This entry comes from a study of brain T cells in children with intractable seizures. The study, taken as a whole, reports: Patients' HCMV serostatus was unknown; virus specificity rests on CDR3 similarity alone. Absence of clones before surgery may stem from lower sequencing depth.

Time point in this sample: blood from clinic visit 5 months post-surgery; TSC patient then seizure free. Sequencing was limited to surgery cases with top T cell transcript signatures in brain tissue. Before surgery, patients took at least one anti-epileptic drug. V dropped 4 bases and J dropped 2; count of bases not matched to a gene: 11. This CDR3 has 16 amino acids. Germline assignment: CDR1 SGHRS and CDR2 YFSETQ. Using immunoSEQ multiplex PCR, the repertoire was profiled, and TCRdb retains in-frame clones only, with some absent. Of around 340,000 clones listed, more than 85% are singletons. The chain is built from TRBV5-1 and TRBJ1-2; 7 bases line up with TRBD1. The specimen comprised peripheral blood, sampled 4 to 6 months after surgery. The TCR comes from a boy less than two years old with tuberous sclerosis and intractable seizures. The CDR3 region is CASSRETGKGNYGYTF. The CDR3 DNA sequence: TGCGCCAGCAGCCGCGAGACAGGGAAAGGGAACTATGGCTACACCTTC.